The TCR beta chain under discussion was sequenced for a study of T cell repertoires in cytomegalovirus infection. About the study: An indication of both CMV infection and matching HLA type came from public TCR beta signatures. General observations from the study: In two of eight donors, the top clonotype was HLA-C-restricted CMV-specific.

In TCRdb, the reads were re-called with MiXCR into one record per CDR3 protein. Of under 200,000 distinct CDR3 sequences detected, over 15% appear once; the ten largest clones hold 18%. A remark on this clonotype: As yet, its antigen is unknown.

The CDR3 runs 12 residues. CDR1 and CDR2 (germline): MNHGY, SAAAGT. The V and J ends lost 7 bases and 7 bases respectively, with 13 bases between them. Sequenced sample: CD8+ T cells from PBMCs. This sequence was found in a human donor in good health (CMV status not recorded). Some clones in this sample may be carry-over from other donors' samples. V and J are TRBV6-8 and TRBJ1-1, with a tentative D call TRBD1 (5 bases). DNA of the CDR3: TGTGCCAGCAACCGATTGGGGCTTGAAGCTTTCTTT. Residues: CASNRLGLEAFF.